This record looks at one TCR beta chain sequence and its context. Method: immunoSEQ multiplex PCR; TCRdb's copy keeps in-frame clones and lacks some. The sample has about 36,000 clones; approximately 80% are singletons. The CDR3 is 12 amino acids. V lost 3 bases, J lost 7 bases, and 7 bases lay in between. This record comes from a study of blood T cell repertoires in COVID-19. Study background: Sites across the United States, Italy and Spain contributed samples from acute and convalescent COVID-19.

The receptor's source is a human donor in a cohort sampled during active COVID-19. The sample taken for sequencing was peripheral blood. The gene calls are TRBV12-3 or TRBV12-4 and TRBJ1-5, with D uncertain. CDR3: CASSFNSQPQHF. DNA of the CDR3: TGTGCCAGCAGTTTCAACAGCCAGCCCCAGCATTTT.